This TCR beta chain was profiled in a study of blood T cell repertoires in COVID-19 (TCRdb year 2020). Notes on the research overall: Collaborator samples came from the United States, Italy and Spain and covered acute and convalescent phases of COVID-19. The material from the prospective study consisted of cDNA or gDNA derived from T cells, B-cell-depleted T cells, or PBMCs. Subjects who had been exposed to COVID-19, were actively infected with it, or had recovered from it provided the deeply sampled blood TCRbeta repertoires that made up the dataset. A freely available public database, intended as a resource for researchers studying the immune response to SARS-CoV-2, is where the repertoires were released. Samples came from the ongoing ImmuneRACE study (first 160 participants) plus 1,254 subjects from 6 global collaborators. A de-identified subject ID, COVID-19 status, age in years and sex were almost always included in the sample metadata. Where available, HLA class I and class II types were obtained from metadata supplied by the sample provider rather than from assay-based typing. General findings and caveats noted by the study authors: The amount of clinical and demographic metadata varied by source and participant and was provided uncurated.

V loses 7 bases at its end and J loses 2 bases; junction bases beyond the gene matches: 2. The CDR3 has 14 amino acids, counting the end cysteine and phenylalanine. The DNA shown is the 42-base CDR3, in frame from base 1. The germline V gene sets CDR1 to ENHRY and CDR2 to SYGVKD. With respect to this clone: The clone's antigen remains unknown. It has no much larger one-base neighbor in the sample; base qualities were not kept.

TCRbeta CDR3 regions were amplified from genomic DNA using the immunoSEQ Assay, a bias-controlled multiplex PCR. The paper's processing steps were these. Within the assay, amplification of reference gene primers was used to estimate how many nucleated cells each sample contained. Sequence reads were collapsed and filtered to measure the absolute abundance of every unique TCRbeta CDR3 rearrangement. For each sample, productive Simpson clonality was calculated as the square root of Simpson's diversity index over productive rearrangements. Not all clones reach the TCRdb copy of this immuneACCESS table, which keeps in-frame sequences only. Checked studies attribute under half of the gap to unresolved V genes and leave the rest unexplained. V and J calls and clone size are given by that table; D and trimming were obtained from the DNA. The sample includes about 68,000 clones, with around nine tenths observed a single time. The ten largest clones take up around 3.6% of the sample.

At one collaborating source in Seattle, patients were enrolled during active infection and were followed longitudinally through the course of disease. Each collaborating institution followed its own protocols to collect whole blood in K2EDTA tubes. Collaborator samples were shipped for TCRbeta analysis as frozen whole blood, isolated PBMCs, or DNA extracted from either sample type. In this chain, TRBV10-3 is recombined with TRBJ2-3; 11 central nucleotides agree with TRBD2. The TCR was taken from a woman aged 45-65 years with COVID-19, enrolled during active disease. The sequenced sample consisted of peripheral blood. The DNA sequence is given as TGTGCCATCAAGACTAGCGGGGCCACAGATACGCAGTATTTT. Its protein reads: CAIKTSGATDTQYF.